The clone carrying this T cell receptor beta chain was recorded at least ten times. What it recognizes is unknown. The CDR3 consists of 14 residues. Germline V gene sequence: CDR1 SGHRS, CDR2 YFSETQ. The J segment lost 4 bases and the V segment lost 2 bases, leaving 4 bases of the junction unmatched. The data were obtained in a study of T cells after yellow fever vaccination. Whole-study findings and limits: The presence of abundant clonotypes contaminating from the bulk population was possible in FACS-sorted repertoires. Boosting was followed by the reappearance of most primary-vaccination clones (roughly 96% CD4, around 90% CD8). CD4 and CD8 compartments shared a small share of clonotypes, likely from convergent recombination.

A universal primer site and UMIs were added as TCR cDNA was made by 5'RACE template switching. TCRdb reprocessed the 5' RACE reads via MiXCR and lists one record per CDR3 protein. The top ten hold under 45% of the sample, which has about 68,000 distinct CDR3 sequences, less than 8.5% seen once. The input for sequencing was CD8+ T cells sorted from PBMCs, taken around 45 days after the first yellow fever vaccination. This sequence originates from a man younger than 35 who received the YFV17D yellow fever vaccine. This rearrangement joins TRBV5-1 to TRBJ2-7; 9 positions agree with TRBD1. CDR3 DNA sequence: TGCGCCAGCAGCTTCGGGACAGGGTTATACGAGCAGTACTTC. Protein: CASSFGTGLYEQYF.